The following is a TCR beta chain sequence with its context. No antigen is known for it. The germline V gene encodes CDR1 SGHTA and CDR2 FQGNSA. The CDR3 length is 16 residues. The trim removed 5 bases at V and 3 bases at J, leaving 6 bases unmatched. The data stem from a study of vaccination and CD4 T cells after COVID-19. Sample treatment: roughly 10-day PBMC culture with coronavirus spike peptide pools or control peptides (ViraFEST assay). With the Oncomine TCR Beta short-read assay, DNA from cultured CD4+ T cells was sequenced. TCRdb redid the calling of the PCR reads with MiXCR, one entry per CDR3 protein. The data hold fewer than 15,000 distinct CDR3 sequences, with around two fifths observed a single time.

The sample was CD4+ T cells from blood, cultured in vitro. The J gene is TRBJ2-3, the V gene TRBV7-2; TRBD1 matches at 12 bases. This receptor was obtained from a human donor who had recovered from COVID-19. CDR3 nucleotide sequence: TGTGCCAGCAGCCCGGGGACAGGGGGCTATACAGATACGCAGTATTTT. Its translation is CASSPGTGGYTDTQYF.